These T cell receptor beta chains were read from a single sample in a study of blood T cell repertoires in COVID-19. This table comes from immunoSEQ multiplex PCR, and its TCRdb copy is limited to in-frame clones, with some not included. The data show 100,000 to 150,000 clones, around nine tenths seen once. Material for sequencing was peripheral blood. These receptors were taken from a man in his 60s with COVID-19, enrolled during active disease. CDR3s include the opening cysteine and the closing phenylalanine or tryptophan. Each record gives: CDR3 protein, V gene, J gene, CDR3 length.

CASSDYPSRGTAKSVYGYTF,TRBV6-4,TRBJ1-2,20
CASSEGALYGYTF,TRBV2,TRBJ1-2,13
CARSCKRVRGTEAFF,TRBV5-3,TRBJ1-1,15
CSVEGLNTDTQYF,TRBV29-1,TRBJ2-3,13
CASSLRGRANTGELFF,TRBV11-1,TRBJ2-2,16
CSVVPAGGAPETQYF,TRBV29-1,TRBJ2-5,15
CASSYSPGENTEAFF,TRBV6-5,TRBJ1-1,15
CASSFLTGQETQYF,TRBV11-2,TRBJ2-5,14
CASSYGQGPYGYTF,TRBV5-1,TRBJ1-2,14
CAWRVLGNSNYGYTF,TRBV30,TRBJ1-2,15
CASSTRQGKANVLTF,TRBV27,TRBJ2-6,15
CASTDLRTGGDGYTF,TRBV7-8,TRBJ1-2,15
CASSQEGQGPQPQHF,TRBV4-1,TRBJ1-5,15
CAWSVTGRNTEAFF,TRBV30,TRBJ1-1,14
CASSFGGSRAVEQYF,TRBV27,TRBJ2-7,15
CASSSQGAEGYTF,TRBV7-9,TRBJ1-2,13
CASSVGGAGNTIYF,TRBV9,TRBJ1-3,14
CASSPGGIRYGYTF,TRBV28,TRBJ1-2,14
CASSHAGYNYGYTF,TRBV3-1/TRBV3-2,TRBJ1-2,14
CATGQVNEKLFF,TRBV10-3,TRBJ1-4,12
CASSNHRNSPLHF,TRBV6-2/TRBV6-3,TRBJ1-6,13
CATSDLGDSEETQYF,TRBV24-1,TRBJ2-5,15
CASSGGNRARISGANVLTF,TRBV9,TRBJ2-6,19
CSVAGRTSTRGNEQFF,TRBV29-1,TRBJ2-1,16
CATSGGGGETQYF,TRBV15,TRBJ2-5,13
CASSGHPNQPQHF,TRBV18,TRBJ1-5,13
CASSPISGVPLGTEAFF,TRBV3-1/TRBV3-2,TRBJ1-1,17
CASSRTVHEQFF,TRBV19,TRBJ2-1,12
CASSQDRGETQYF,TRBV4-3,TRBJ2-5,13
CASSEWRQPNEKLFF,TRBV6-1,TRBJ1-4,15
CASSKQGSDEQYF,TRBV6-6,TRBJ2-7,13
CASSPVAGTVNEKLFF,TRBV5-1,TRBJ1-4,16
CARSGGGGPGNEQFF,TRBV5-4,TRBJ2-1,15
CASRARRGLQETQYF,TRBV6-5,TRBJ2-5,15
CASSLMVGQSYEQYF,TRBV7-3,TRBJ2-7,15
CAISDGARDGYTF,TRBV10-3,TRBJ1-2,13
CASSPGQGAEGYTF,TRBV18,TRBJ1-2,14
CASSLIVNNEQFF,TRBV7-2,TRBJ2-1,13
CASSDRENTEAFF,TRBV27,TRBJ1-1,13
CASSQTAQGRYGYTF,TRBV27,TRBJ1-2,15
CASSFGLLTYEQYF,TRBV5-6,TRBJ2-7,14
CAWFVRNTGELFF,TRBV30,TRBJ2-2,13
CASSVTVAASGTDTQYF,TRBV9,TRBJ2-3,17
CASSEDSYGYTF,TRBV2,TRBJ1-2,12